These 8 T cell receptor beta chains came from one sample sequenced in a study of identifying expanded T cells in peripheral blood (dated by TCRdb to between 2018 and 2020). Library prep was done by the immunoSEQ multiplex PCR assay. Here the immuneACCESS table is served through TCRdb, limited to in-frame sequences with V and J called. Missing clones are a known gap in these copies; in checked studies unresolved V genes cover under half, and the rest lacks a known reason. The sample table contains 120,000 or so clones; only one count was recorded for around 84% of them. The ten largest clones capture 3.3% of the sample. Sequenced: blood. The receptors were gathered from a person aged 18-69 years in good health.

Only a few counts were recorded for this clone. The V gene is TRBV5-6, the J gene TRBJ1-6; D possibly corresponds to TRBD1 (5 bases). The V gene lost 0 bases and the J gene lost 17 bases, with 15 bases spanning the gap. Germline assignment: CDR1 SGHDT and CDR2 YYEEEE. This CDR3 is 13 amino acids long. The CDR3 reads CASSLVNLGTVHF. Here the CDR3 DNA reads TGTGCCAGCAGCTTGGTCAACCTCGGGACGGTCCACTTT.

This clone was picked up one time. The chain joins TRBV4-3 to TRBJ2-7; maybe TRBD1 (5 bases). This CDR3 region has 14 residues. Trimming stripped 0 bases from V and 4 bases from J, with 10 bases between. Germline CDR1 and CDR2: LGHNA and YSLEER. Written as DNA, the CDR3 is TGCGCCAGCAGCCAAGATTGGGGCCTATACGAGCAGTACTTC. Residues: CASSQDWGLYEQYF.

V and J are TRBV7-6 and TRBJ2-3, with D hard to call. This CDR3 is built from 12 residues. Trimming shortened V by 4 bases and J by 6 bases, and 8 bases separated the two germline ends. The germline V gene has CDR1 SGHVS and CDR2 FNYEAQ. CDR3 residues: CASSSHTDTQYF. In DNA form, the CDR3 reads TGTGCCAGCAGCTCCCACACCGATACGCAGTATTTT.

This rearrangement joins TRBV2 to TRBJ2-4; D ambiguous. Trimming cost V 4 bases and J 2 bases, with 9 bases left between them. CDR1 and CDR2 (germline): SNHLY, FYNNEI. The CDR3 is 14 amino acids. CDR3 sequence: CASSVWRTKNIQYF. CDR3 nucleotide sequence: TGTGCCAGCAGTGTATGGCGGACCAAAAACATTCAGTACTTC.

The chain carries TRBV18 and TRBJ2-7; D is unclear. V gave up 3 bases and J gave up 6 bases, with 9 bases separating them. The CDR3 covers 12 residues. Germline CDR1 reads KGHSH; CDR2 reads LQKENI. CDR3 in DNA: TGTGCCAGCTCACCGGCCGTGCGCGAGCAGTACTTC. The encoded protein is CASSPAVREQYF.

The V call is TRBV5-6, the J call TRBJ2-7; D remains unclear. The CDR3 totals 15 residues. The germline V gene encodes CDR1 SGHDT and CDR2 YYEEEE. The V and J ends lost 4 bases and 3 bases respectively, with 17 bases between them. The CDR3 reads CASSHYSPRSYEQYF. Written as DNA, the CDR3 is TGTGCCAGCAGCCACTACTCCCCCCGGAGCTACGAGCAGTACTTC.

J is TRBJ2-5 and V is TRBV5-1; no firm D call. CDR1 is SGHRS, CDR2 YFSETQ, per germline. This CDR3 spans 15 amino acids. The V end lost 4 bases, the J end lost 7 bases, and 20 bases lay between the germline ends. CDR3 sequence (DNA): TGCGCCAGCAGCCCCCCCGACGCTTACTCGGGGACCCAGTACTTC. Translating it yields CASSPPDAYSGTQYF.

The chain has TRBV6-5 and TRBJ2-5, with 8 bases matching TRBD2. Germline lookup yields CDR1 MNHEY and CDR2 SVGAGI. The V segment lost 0 bases and the J segment 6 bases; nucleotides outside the gene matches: 6. This CDR3 has 15 amino acids. The chain's CDR3 is CASSYSRGGRKTQYF. In DNA, the CDR3 is TGTGCCAGCAGTTACTCCCGGGGGGGCAGAAAGACCCAGTACTTC.